Each of the 17 T cell receptor beta chains below was sequenced from the same sample in a study of blood T cell repertoires in COVID-19. Generated by immunoSEQ multiplex PCR, the TCRdb table keeps only in-frame clones and is missing some. The sample has some 94,000 clones; less than 75% are singletons. Sequencing input: peripheral blood. The receptor source for this set is a woman aged 60-75 years in a cohort sampled during active or convalescent COVID-19.

This chain uses TRBV3-1 (or the pseudogene TRBV3-2) with TRBJ2-5, with D maybe TRBD2 (6 bases). Between the trimmed V and J ends, which lost 0 bases and 5 bases, there was a span of 13 bases. The CDR3 has 15 amino acids. Germline loops: CDR1 LGHDT, CDR2 YNNKEL (reference sequence). As DNA, the CDR3 is TGTGCCAGCAGCCAAGATGGTCATCTAGCGGAGACCCAGTACTTC. This codes for CASSQDGHLAETQYF.

The chain uses TRBV30 and TRBJ2-1; D is ambiguous. Germline V gene lookup returns CDR1 GTSNPN and CDR2 SVGIG (reference sequence). CDR3 length equals 14 residues. V was cut by 0 bases and J by 6 bases, with 12 bases left in between. The CDR3 spells CAWSVLAGPNEQFF. The CDR3 DNA reads as TGTGCCTGGAGTGTACTGGCAGGCCCCAATGAGCAGTTCTTC.

The CDR3 loop reads CASSLTSGAYTQYF. The CDR3 nucleotides read TGTGCCAGCAGTTTGACTAGCGGGGCATATACGCAGTATTTT. V gene TRBV27 combines with J gene TRBJ2-3; 11 bases align to TRBD2. The CDR3 is 14 amino acids. The ends lost 3 bases at V and 7 bases at J; junction bases unmatched: 3. The germline V gene has CDR1 MNHEY and CDR2 SMNVEV (reference sequence).

The gene calls are TRBV19 and TRBJ1-5; D not certain. The CDR3 is 14 amino acids. Between the trimmed V and J ends, which lost 5 bases and 4 bases, there was a span of 12 bases. CDR1 LNHDA and CDR2 SQIVND come from the germline V gene (reference sequence). The CDR3 region is CASSVDGLNQPQHF. The CDR3 region has the DNA TGTGCCAGTAGTGTCGACGGGTTGAATCAGCCCCAGCATTTT.

This sequence joins TRBV9 and TRBJ1-1; 9 bases line up with TRBD1. In germline, CDR1 is SGDLS, CDR2 YYNGEE. J was trimmed by 9 bases and V by 3 bases; bases with no gene match: 6. The CDR3 runs to 13 residues. The DNA for the CDR3 is TGTGCCAGCAGCGGAAAAAACAGGGGGCAAGCTTTCTTT. This translates into CASSGKNRGQAFF.

This chain uses TRBV4-3 with TRBJ1-4; D unresolved. The germline CDR1 and CDR2 sequences are LGHNA and YSLEER. V dropped 1 base and J dropped 1 base, with 7 bases sitting between them. This CDR3 is built from 15 residues. The CDR3, as DNA: TGCGCCAGCAGCCAAGTGTCGGGAACTAATGAAAAACTGTTTTTT. Its translation is CASSQVSGTNEKLFF.

The rearrangement joins TRBV6-2 or TRBV6-3 to TRBJ2-5; 7 nucleotides agree with TRBD2. Looked up from germline, CDR1 is MNHEY and CDR2 is SVGEGT. Trimming cost V 2 bases and J 1 base; bases outside gene matches: 4. The CDR3 consists of 15 residues. The CDR3 loop reads CASSYPGTTQETQYF. The CDR3 DNA reads as TGTGCCAGCAGTTACCCCGGGACTACCCAAGAGACCCAGTACTTC.

The chain is built from TRBV6-6 and TRBJ1-5; TRBD1 matches at 10 bases. The CDR3 runs to 15 residues. V shed 6 bases and J 6 bases; nucleotides not matched to a gene: 8. Germline V gene sequence: CDR1 MNHNY, CDR2 SVGAGI (reference sequence). Here the CDR3 DNA reads TGTGCCAGCAGCTTGACAGGGGGCGGGGGTCAGCCCCAGCATTTT. It specifies CASSLTGGGGQPQHF.

J is TRBJ1-2 and V is TRBV19; D is ambiguous. V shed 3 bases and J shed 8 bases, with 10 bases lying between them. Per the germline V gene, CDR1 is LNHDA and CDR2 is SQIVND (reference sequence). The CDR3 is made up of 12 amino acids. The CDR3 protein is CASSMEGLGYTF. The CDR3 DNA reads as TGTGCCAGTAGTATGGAGGGCCTAGGCTACACCTTC.

The chain is built from TRBV5-1 and TRBJ2-5; D unresolved. V lost 1 base and J 4 bases, leaving 5 bases between the germline ends. Per germline, CDR1 SGHRS and CDR2 YFSETQ. The CDR3 is made up of 12 amino acids. The CDR3 nucleotides read TGCGCCAGCAGCTTGATTCGAGAGACCCAGTACTTC. Its protein product is CASSLIRETQYF. The variable domain in full, with the rest retrieved from reference TRBV5-1 and TRBJ2-5, is KAGVTQTPRYLIKTRGQQVTLSCSPISGHRSVSWYQQTPGQGLQFLFEYFSETQRNKGNFPGRFSGRQFSNSRSEMNVSTLELGDSALYLCASSLIRETQYFGPGTRLLVL.

This clone came up a few times. The rearrangement uses TRBV9 and TRBJ2-5; D not resolved. The V and J ends lost 0 bases and 0 bases respectively, with 9 bases between them. The germline CDR1 and CDR2 sequences are SGDLS and YYNGEE. CDR3 size: 15 residues. The CDR3 sequence: CASSVVLGDQETQYF. For the CDR3, the DNA is TGTGCCAGCAGCGTAGTTCTGGGCGACCAAGAGACCCAGTACTTC.

The chain employs TRBV18 and TRBJ1-4; the D is unclear. The CDR3 spans 14 residues. The V gene's germline CDR1 is KGHSH and CDR2 LQKENI. V lost 6 bases to trimming and J lost 8 bases, with 16 bases between them. The CDR3, as DNA: TGTGCCAGCTCGAGGCTGCCCACCGACGAAAAACTGTTTTTT. Encoded protein: CASSRLPTDEKLFF.

The chain links TRBV7-3 to TRBJ1-2; D may be TRBD1 (6 bases). This CDR3 is 16 amino acids long. Germline V gives CDR1 SGHTA, CDR2 FQGTGA. Trimming pared 5 bases from V and 5 bases from J, leaving 21 bases between. The CDR3 DNA sequence: TGTGCCAGCAGCCCCGGGGGGGGCAGGAACTGGTATGGCTACACCTTC. This sequence encodes CASSPGGGRNWYGYTF. Complete variable domain (other parts from reference TRBV7-3 and TRBJ1-2): GAGVSQTPSNKVTEKGKYVELRCDPISGHTALYWYRQSLGQGPEFLIYFQGTGAADDSGLPNDRFFAVRPEGSVSTLKIQRTERGDSAVYLCASSPGGGRNWYGYTFGSGTRLTVV.

The chain joins TRBV9 to TRBJ1-1; D ambiguous. The germline V gene encodes CDR1 SGDLS and CDR2 YYNGEE. The V end was cut by 0 bases, the J end by 1 base, with 4 bases between. The CDR3 totals 13 residues. The DNA for the CDR3 is TGTGCCAGCAGCGTAGGCGCGAACACTGAAGCTTTCTTT. Translated, it gives CASSVGANTEAFF.

The CDR3 sequence is CASRPSGGAWEQYF. CDR3 nucleotides: TGCGCCAGCAGACCTAGCGGGGGGGCGTGGGAGCAGTACTTC. The chain links TRBV5-1 to TRBJ2-7; 12 bases map to TRBD2. Germline trimming cut 5 bases from V and 7 bases from J; bases unmatched to any gene: 7. This CDR3 has 14 residues. Germline values: CDR1 SGHRS, CDR2 YFSETQ.

V is TRBV7-2 and J is TRBJ1-4; D is ambiguous. The CDR3 is 16 amino acids. Trimming took off 1 base at V and 3 bases at J, with 12 bases between the two ends. Germline V lookup: CDR1 SGHTA, CDR2 FQGNSA. DNA of the CDR3: TGTGCCAGCAGCTTAGGGTTCGGGCGGGCTAATGAAAAACTGTTTTTT. This gives the protein CASSLGFGRANEKLFF.

In DNA form, the CDR3 reads TGTGCCAGCAGCGAAATCACCGCAGGGGAAGGCTACACCTTC. It encodes CASSEITAGEGYTF. The V and J genes are TRBV5-6 and TRBJ1-2; D possibly corresponds to TRBD1 (6 bases). Germline values: CDR1 SGHDT, CDR2 YYEEEE. With 4 bases removed from V and 8 bases from J, the gap between germline ends came to 18 bases. The CDR3 is 14 amino acids.